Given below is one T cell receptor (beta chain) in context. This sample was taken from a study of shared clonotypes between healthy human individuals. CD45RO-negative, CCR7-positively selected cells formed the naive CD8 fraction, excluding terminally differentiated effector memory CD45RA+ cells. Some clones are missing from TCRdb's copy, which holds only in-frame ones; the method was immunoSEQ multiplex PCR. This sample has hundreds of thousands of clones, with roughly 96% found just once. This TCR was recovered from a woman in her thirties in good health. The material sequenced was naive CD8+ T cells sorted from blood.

The CDR3 sequence: CSVDSGTAGNTIYF. In DNA form, the CDR3 reads TGCAGCGTTGACTCCGGGACAGCTGGAAACACCATATATTTT. The chain employs TRBV29-1 and TRBJ1-3; 7 bases align to TRBD1. V lost 3 bases to trimming and J lost 2 bases; unmatched junction nucleotides: 4. The CDR3 sequence is 14 residues long. Germline values: CDR1 SQVTM, CDR2 ANQGSEA.